This T cell receptor (beta chain) was obtained from a study of T cells in tuberculosis. Study-level points and caveats: Active tuberculosis TCR-alpha repertoires lay closer to GMM-specific TCRs than IGRA-negative controls, suggesting clonal expansion. Smaller alpha distances in active tuberculosis partly reflected shorter CDR3-alpha lengths. Cases with active tuberculosis were adults, while controls were adolescents.

Turning to this clone: Its cognate antigen is unknown.

Trimming shortened V by 4 bases and J by 3 bases, and 10 bases separated the two germline ends. CDR3 length equals 12 residues. Germline CDR1 is GTSNPN and CDR2 is SVGIG (reference sequence). TCRdb's table, derived via immunoSEQ multiplex PCR, lists solely in-frame clones and lacks some. The sample records 20,000 to 25,000 clones, 97% being singletons. The chain is built from TRBV30 and TRBJ2-7; D perhaps matches TRBD2 (6 bases). Sequenced: PBMCs. The receptor comes from a donor aged 10-29 years with latent tuberculosis or without tuberculosis infection. The CDR3 coding sequence is TGTGCCTGGACCCCGACTAGCTACGAGCAGTACTTC. Amino acid sequence: CAWTPTSYEQYF.